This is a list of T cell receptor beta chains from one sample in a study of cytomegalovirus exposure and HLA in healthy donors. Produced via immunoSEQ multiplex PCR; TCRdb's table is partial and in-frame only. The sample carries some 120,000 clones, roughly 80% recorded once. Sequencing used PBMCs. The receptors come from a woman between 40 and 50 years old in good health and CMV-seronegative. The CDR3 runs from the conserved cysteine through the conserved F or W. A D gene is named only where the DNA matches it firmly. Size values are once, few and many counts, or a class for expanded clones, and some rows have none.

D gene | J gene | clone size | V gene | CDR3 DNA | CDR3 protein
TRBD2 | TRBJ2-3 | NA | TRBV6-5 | TGTGCCAGCAGTTACGGGGGAGGGCCAGCAGATACGCAGTATTTT | CASSYGGGPADTQYF
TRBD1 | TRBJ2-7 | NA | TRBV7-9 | TGTGCCAGCAGCCGAGGGACAGCCTACTACGAGCAGTACTTC | CASSRGTAYYEQYF
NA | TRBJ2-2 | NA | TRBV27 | TGTGCCAGCAGTAGACGGGGAGGTCTGAGGACCGGGGAGCTGTTTTTT | CASSRRGGLRTGELFF
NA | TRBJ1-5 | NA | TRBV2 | TGTGCCAGCAGTGAAGGTCCCGAGGGACAGCCCCAGCATTTT | CASSEGPEGQPQHF
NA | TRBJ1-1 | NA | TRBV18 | TGTGCCAGCTCACCAAGGGTAGGGGTTTTAACTGAAGCTTTCTTT | CASSPRVGVLTEAFF
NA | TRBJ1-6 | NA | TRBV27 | TGTGCCAGCAGTCTCAACCTCGCAGGGGCGAACTCACCCCTCCACTTT | CASSLNLAGANSPLHF
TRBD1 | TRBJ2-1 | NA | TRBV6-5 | TGTGCCAGCAGTTACTCGGGACAGCCCTACAATGAGCAGTTCTTC | CASSYSGQPYNEQFF
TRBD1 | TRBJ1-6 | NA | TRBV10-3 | TGTGCCACGACAGGGGAATCCTCACCCCTCCACTTT | CATTGESSPLHF
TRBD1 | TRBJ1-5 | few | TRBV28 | TGTGCCAGCAGTGAACTCGGGACAGGGAATCAGCCCCAGCATTTT | CASSELGTGNQPQHF
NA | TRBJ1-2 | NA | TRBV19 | TGTGCCAGTAGTGTCAGGGGTGAACCTAACTATGGCTACACCTTC | CASSVRGEPNYGYTF